These 24 T cell receptor beta chains were all obtained from the same sample, sequenced in a study of human T cells and chemical hapten exposure. Indicated time point: patch test 1, 2 weeks after DPC sensitization. Treatment indicated: therapeutic diphenylcyclopropenone sensitization with weekly scalp DPC. TCRdb reanalysed the RACE reads using MiXCR and keeps one entry per CDR3 protein. The top ten clones hold roughly 3.6% of a sample with 74,000 or so distinct CDR3 sequences, approximately 12% of them seen once. Material: whole blood, obtained in connection with sensitization to the hapten diphenylcyclopropenone (DPC). The receptor source for this set is a woman aged 55-75 years with alopecia areata. Some clones in this sample may be carry-over from other donors' samples.

The chain couples TRBV10-3 to TRBJ2-7; 7 bases fit TRBD1. Germline CDR1 is ENHRY and CDR2 is SYGVKD. CDR3 length: 15 amino acids. V was pared by 6 bases and J by 1 base, with 9 bases of the junction left unmatched. The CDR3 DNA reads as TGTGCCATCAGCATTTCCGGGACAGAGTCCTACGAGCAGTACTTC. This codes for CAISISGTESYEQYF.

Many counts were recorded for this clonotype. Here the CDR3 reads CASSEFSVSEAFF. In DNA form, the CDR3 reads TGTGCCAGCTCAGAGTTTTCTGTGTCTGAAGCTTTCTTT. The V and J genes are TRBV18 and TRBJ1-1; D uncertain. Between the trimmed V and J ends, which lost 5 bases and 6 bases, there was a span of 13 bases. From germline, CDR1 is KGHSH and CDR2 LQKENI. This CDR3 is 13 amino acids long.

The chain recombines TRBV12-3 or TRBV12-4 with TRBJ1-1; the D gene is possibly TRBD1 (5 bases). V was pared by 6 bases and J by 4 bases, with 18 bases between. The CDR3 runs to 15 residues. CDR3 amino acids: CASRRWGVSGTEAFF. CDR3 in DNA: TGTGCCAGCAGGCGGTGGGGGGTGTCAGGCACTGAAGCTTTCTTT.

This clonotype has more than one count but fewer than ten. V usage is TRBV20-1 and J usage is TRBJ1-3, with a weak D call TRBD1 (5 bases). V gave up 0 bases and J gave up 0 bases, with 18 bases separating them. In germline, CDR1 is DFQATT, CDR2 SNEGSKA (reference sequence). This CDR3 is built from 18 residues. The DNA of the CDR3 is TGCAGTGCTAGAGATTGGGCAGGGAAAATGATCTCTGGAAACACCATATATTTT. Translation: CSARDWAGKMISGNTIYF.

The table lists this clonotype with many counts. The genes are TRBV18 and TRBJ1-1; 7 positions match TRBD1. Germline values: CDR1 KGHSH, CDR2 LQKENI. The CDR3 spans 11 residues. After removal of 6 bases from V and 8 bases from J, the junction contained 3 bases not matched to a gene. CDR3 region: CASSQTGEAFF. The CDR3 nucleotides read TGTGCCAGCTCCCAGACAGGGGAAGCTTTCTTT.

The chain uses TRBV7-9 and TRBJ1-1; TRBD1 might be the D (5 bases). CDR1 is SEHNR and CDR2 is FQNEAQ in the germline V gene (reference sequence). Trimming cost V 4 bases and J 5 bases, with 17 bases left between them. CDR3 size: 15 residues. The DNA of the CDR3 is TGTGCCAGCAGCTCCAGTGGGGGTTCTGGGACTGAAGCTTTCTTT. Its protein product is CASSSSGGSGTEAFF. Based on the CDR3 plus reference TRBV7-9 and TRBJ1-1, the full variable domain is DTGVSQNPRHKITKRGQNVTFRCDPISEHNRLYWYRQTLGQGPEFLTYFQNEAQLEKSRLLSDRFSAERPKGSFSTLEIQRTEQGDSAMYLCASSSSGGSGTEAFFGQGTRLTVV.

This clonotype was counted at least ten times. The chain links TRBV18 to TRBJ1-1; 11 positions match TRBD1. CDR1 is KGHSH, CDR2 LQKENI, per germline. The CDR3 is made up of 15 amino acids. V gave up 5 bases and J gave up 4 bases; unmatched junction bases: 6. The CDR3 region is CASSSRGTGGTEAFF. In DNA form, the CDR3 reads TGTGCCAGCTCATCGCGTGGGACAGGGGGCACTGAAGCTTTCTTT.

The chain is built from TRBV9 and TRBJ1-1; no firm D call. V was shortened by 0 bases and J by 2 bases, with 8 bases between the two germline ends. The CDR3 is made up of 14 amino acids. The germline V gene has CDR1 SGDLS and CDR2 YYNGEE. The CDR3 coding sequence is TGTGCCAGCAGCGTAGAGGGAACTAACACTGAAGCTTTCTTT. This sequence encodes CASSVEGTNTEAFF.

The sample holds many counts of this clonotype. This rearrangement joins TRBV5-6 to TRBJ2-7; 7 nucleotides align to TRBD2. Germline assignment: CDR1 SGHDT and CDR2 YYEEEE. The CDR3 consists of 17 residues. V lost 0 bases, J lost 0 bases, and 9 bases stayed unmatched. This CDR3 reads CASSLAIAGVSSYEQYF. The CDR3, as DNA: TGTGCCAGCAGCTTGGCCATTGCGGGGGTAAGCTCCTACGAGCAGTACTTC.

The chain links TRBV9 to TRBJ1-1; maybe TRBD1 (6 bases). The V and J ends lost 4 bases and 5 bases respectively, with 9 bases between them. Germline V CDR1 and CDR2: SGDLS, YYNGEE. This CDR3 has 12 residues. The CDR3: CASSSGVTEAFF. In DNA form, the CDR3 reads TGTGCCAGCAGCTCAGGGGTTACTGAAGCTTTCTTT. Full variable domain (rest looked up from reference TRBV9 and TRBJ1-1): DSGVTQTPKHLITATGQRVTLRCSPRSGDLSVYWYQQSLDQGLQFLIQYYNGEERAKGNILERFSAQQFPDLHSELNLSSLELGDSALYFCASSSGVTEAFFGQGTRLTVV.

This clonotype was counted many times. One end of the junction varies from germline; a read error may be responsible. V usage is TRBV12-3 or TRBV12-4 and J usage is TRBJ2-4; D call uncertain. The CDR3 consists of 14 residues. CDR3: CASSLGPAQNIQYF. In nucleotides, the CDR3 is TGTGCCAGCAGTTTAGGACCAGCCCAAAACATTCAGTACTTC.

Ten or more counts support this clonotype. For the CDR3, the DNA is TGTGCCAGCAGCGCAGGGACAGCCACTGAAGCTTTCTTT. Protein sequence: CASSAGTATEAFF. The V gene is TRBV11-3, the J gene TRBJ1-1; 7 bases are a match to TRBD1. Germline loops: CDR1 SGHNT, CDR2 YENEEA. The CDR3 consists of 13 residues. The trim removed 5 bases at V and 4 bases at J, leaving 4 bases unmatched.

This clonotype has ten or more counts. The rearrangement joins TRBV3-1 to TRBJ2-1, with 7 nucleotides matching TRBD1. This CDR3 spans 15 amino acids. The V and J ends lost 1 base and 7 bases, in that order; junction bases with no gene match: 7. The germline gives CDR1 LGHDT, CDR2 YNNKEL (reference sequence). The CDR3 nucleotides read TGTGCCAGCAGCCAAGGGACAGGTCCAGCAAATGAGCAGTTCTTC. Encoded protein: CASSQGTGPANEQFF.

This clonotype occurred a few times. V gene TRBV5-4 combines with J gene TRBJ1-1; D is unclear. This CDR3 contains 14 residues. The germline V gene has CDR1 SGHNT and CDR2 YYREEE (reference sequence). Trimming took off 0 bases at V and 3 bases at J, with 9 bases between the two ends. The CDR3, as DNA: TGTGCCAGCAGCTTGGATCTGAGGGACACTGAAGCTTTCTTT. Protein: CASSLDLRDTEAFF.

This chain uses TRBV7-9 with TRBJ1-2, with D uncertain. Germline V gives CDR1 SEHNR, CDR2 FQNEAQ (reference sequence). Trimming removed 0 bases from V and 7 bases from J, with 3 bases in between. This CDR3 is built from 11 residues. In DNA, the CDR3 is TGTGCCAGCAGCTTAGCTTCTGGCTACACCTTC. This gives the protein CASSLASGYTF.

This clonotype was detected a few times. The chain couples TRBV19 to TRBJ2-3; 7 nucleotides agree with TRBD2. Unmatched junction bases numbered 5, after V lost 3 bases and J lost 2 bases. The CDR3 covers 15 residues. The germline CDR1 and CDR2 sequences are LNHDA and SQIVND (reference sequence). CDR3 region: CASSIAGVPTDTQYF. The DNA for the CDR3 is TGTGCCAGTAGTATCGCGGGGGTTCCCACAGATACGCAGTATTTT. The whole variable domain, filled in from reference TRBV19 and TRBJ2-3, reads DGGITQSPKYLFRKEGQNVTLSCEQNLNHDAMYWYRQDPGQGLRLIYYSQIVNDFQKGDIAEGYSVSREKKESFPLTVTSAQKNPTAFYLCASSIAGVPTDTQYFGPGTRLTVL.

Many counts were recorded for this clonotype. The chain uses TRBV6-6 and TRBJ1-1; 11 bases map to TRBD1. The V gene's germline CDR1 is MNHNY and CDR2 SVGAGI (reference sequence). This CDR3 has 15 residues. The V gene end was trimmed by 2 bases and the J gene end by 5 bases; junction bases not matched to a gene: 4. CDR3 DNA sequence: TGTGCCAGCAGTTACGGAGGACAGGGGGCAACTGAAGCTTTCTTT. This codes for CASSYGGQGATEAFF.

This clonotype was counted at least ten times. The CDR3, as DNA: TGTGCCACCAGTGACCCCCGGACCACAGATACGCAGTATTTT. It yields the protein CATSDPRTTDTQYF. V is TRBV24-1 and J is TRBJ2-3; D ambiguous. Trimming took 4 bases from V and 2 from J, leaving 9 bases between them. The CDR3 extends over 14 amino acids. Per germline, CDR1 KGHDR and CDR2 SFDVKD.

The chain carries TRBV20-1 and TRBJ2-2; D unresolved. The V gene's germline CDR1 is DFQATT and CDR2 SNEGSKA (reference sequence). V dropped 3 bases and J dropped 6 bases, with 8 bases sitting between them. CDR3 length: 12 amino acids. This chain's CDR3 is CSASLGAGELFF. The CDR3 nucleotides read TGCAGTGCTAGTTTGGGCGCCGGGGAGCTGTTTTTT.

This clonotype was seen more than once but under ten times. The V gene is TRBV5-4, the J gene TRBJ2-5; perhaps TRBD1 as D (6 bases). The V end was cut by 4 bases, the J end by 1 base, with 14 bases between. The CDR3 contains 15 residues. Germline CDR1 reads SGHNT; CDR2 reads YYREEE (reference sequence). The CDR3 DNA reads TGTGCCAGCAGCCTCCGGACAGAAATCCAAGAGACCCAGTACTTC. It codes for CASSLRTEIQETQYF. The whole variable domain, remainder taken from reference TRBV5-4 and TRBJ2-5, is ETGVTQSPTHLIKTRGQQVTLRCSSQSGHNTVSWYQQALGQGPQFIFQYYREEENGRGNFPPRFSGLQFPNYSSELNVNALELDDSALYLCASSLRTEIQETQYFGPGTRLLVL.

This clonotype has at least ten counts. The chain combines TRBV29-1 with TRBJ1-1, with a tentative D call TRBD1 (6 bases). This CDR3 spans 14 amino acids. V was cut by 7 bases and J by 1 base, with 16 bases left in between. Germline V lookup: CDR1 SQVTM, CDR2 ANQGSEA. Written as DNA, the CDR3 is TGCAGCGGTGCAGGGGCCCCTCCGAACACTGAAGCTTTCTTT. Its protein is CSGAGAPPNTEAFF.

In this sample, this clonotype turned up many times. This chain joins TRBV7-3 and TRBJ2-1; TRBD1 matches 9 bases. J gave up 5 bases and V 4 bases, and 6 bases lay outside the gene matches. The CDR3 is 15 residues long. In germline, CDR1 is SGHTA, CDR2 FQGTGA. This CDR3 is CASSWGTGNHNEQFF. CDR3 nucleotides: TGTGCCAGCAGCTGGGGGACAGGGAACCACAATGAGCAGTTCTTC.

The chain couples TRBV10-3 to TRBJ2-2, with TRBD1 matching 8 bases. CDR1 is ENHRY, CDR2 SYGVKD, per germline. The length of the CDR3 is 15 residues. The V and J ends lost 3 bases and 4 bases, in that order; junction bases with no gene match: 4. The CDR3 here is CAISDRTGSTGELFF. As DNA, the CDR3 is TGTGCCATCAGTGACAGGACAGGGAGCACCGGGGAGCTGTTTTTT.

J is TRBJ2-1 and V is TRBV20-1, with 8 bases lining up with TRBD2. Germline V gene sequence: CDR1 DFQATT, CDR2 SNEGSKA (reference sequence). CDR3 length: 11 residues. Trimming cost V 6 bases and J 16 bases; bases outside gene matches: 11. CDR3 protein: CSAISGTSLFF. CDR3 coding DNA: TGCAGTGCCATTTCCGGGACTAGTCTCTTCTTC.